The clone carrying this T cell receptor beta chain was seen many times. What it binds is unknown. The data are from a study of early T cells in non-severe SARS-CoV-2 infection. The overall study: Investigators sequenced bulk RNA drawn from unsorted whole blood, and chains remained unpaired. Study results and caveats: Lookups in VDJdb leaned toward anti-spike CD8 responses and missed private and CD4 specificities.

Deletions cut 4 bases from V and 2 bases from J, with 9 bases between. The germline gives CDR1 LNHDA, CDR2 SQIVND (reference sequence). There are 13 residues in the CDR3. Molecules of cDNA were individually given unique molecular identifiers that were attached to them. Each CDR3 protein gets one entry after TCRdb re-called the 5' RACE reads with MiXCR. The repertoire holds about 38,000 distinct CDR3 sequences, with about 5% as singletons. This clonotype was sampled from an adult who was a healthcare worker with PCR-confirmed SARS-CoV-2 infection or an uninfected control (not recorded which). Input material: whole blood. The V and J genes are TRBV19 and TRBJ2-7, with D perhaps being TRBD1 or TRBD2 (5 bases each). CDR3 in amino acids: CASSRDVPYEQYF. The CDR3 DNA follows: TGTGCCAGTAGTAGGGACGTTCCCTACGAGCAGTACTTC.